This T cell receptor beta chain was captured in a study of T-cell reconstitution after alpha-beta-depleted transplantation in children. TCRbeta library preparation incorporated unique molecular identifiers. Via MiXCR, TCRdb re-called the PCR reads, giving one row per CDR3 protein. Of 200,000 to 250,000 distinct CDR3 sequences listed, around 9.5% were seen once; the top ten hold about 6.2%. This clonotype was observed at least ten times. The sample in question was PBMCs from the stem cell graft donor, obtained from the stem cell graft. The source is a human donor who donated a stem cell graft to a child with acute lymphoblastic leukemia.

CDR3 sequence: CASSPIDSPLHF. The CDR3 coding sequence is TGTGCCAGCAGTCCGATTGATTCACCCCTCCACTTT. V usage is TRBV27 and J usage is TRBJ1-6; D gene unclear. The CDR3 runs to 12 residues. The germline CDR1 and CDR2 sequences are MNHEY and SMNVEV (reference sequence). V shed 5 bases and J shed 8 bases, with 7 bases lying between them.